Following are 3 T cell receptor beta chains from one sample sequenced in a study of blood T cell repertoires in COVID-19. Generated by immunoSEQ multiplex PCR, the TCRdb table keeps only in-frame clones and is missing some. The sample contains some 140,000 clones, 79% of which appear only once. Sequences were obtained from peripheral blood. The receptors originated from a man aged 55 to 70 with acute or convalescent COVID-19.

V is TRBV11-3 and J is TRBJ2-1; 7 nucleotides align to TRBD2. CDR1 and CDR2 (germline): SGHNT, YENEEA. The length of the CDR3 is 16 residues. V trimming: 1 base; J trimming: 6 bases; junction bases outside the gene matches: 9. This CDR3 is CASSLGRGGLGNEQFF. As DNA, the CDR3 is TGTGCCAGCAGCTTAGGACGGGGAGGGCTCGGCAATGAGCAGTTCTTC.

V usage is TRBV28 and J usage is TRBJ1-2; D remains ambiguous. CDR3 length: 14 amino acids. V was clipped by 3 bases and J by 8 bases, with 16 bases between them. Germline loops: CDR1 MDHEN, CDR2 SYDVKM. In DNA, the CDR3 is TGTGCCAGCAGTTTGCCAAATGGAGTCCGGGGCTACACCTTC. It yields the protein CASSLPNGVRGYTF.

The chain recombines TRBV7-2 with TRBJ2-7; 8 nucleotides match TRBD1. Unmatched junction bases numbered 5, after V lost 0 bases and J lost 4 bases. The V gene's germline CDR1 is SGHTA and CDR2 FQGNSA. The CDR3 consists of 15 residues. This CDR3 is CASSLAADRGYEQYF. CDR3 coding DNA: TGTGCCAGCAGCTTAGCAGCCGACAGGGGATACGAGCAGTACTTC.